These 21 T cell receptor beta chains came from one sample sequenced in a study of blood T cell repertoires in COVID-19. Sequenced by immunoSEQ multiplex PCR; TCRdb stores in-frame clones only, minus some. This table has more than 350,000 clones, 80% to 90% appearing once. Sequencing input: PBMCs or T cells enriched from blood (not recorded which). The receptors here all came from a man younger than 35 who had recovered from COVID-19.

The chain recombines TRBV6-5 with TRBJ1-6; TRBD1 is a possible D gene (5 bases). V was clipped by 0 bases and J by 8 bases, with 11 bases between them. Germline V lookup: CDR1 MNHEY, CDR2 SVGAGI. CDR3 size: 15 residues. The CDR3 DNA follows: TGTGCCAGCAGTTACTCCTTCAGGGAGGATTCACCCCTCCACTTT. Residues: CASSYSFREDSPLHF.

This chain connects TRBV6-5 to TRBJ2-2; weak D call: TRBD1 (6 bases). The V end was cut by 4 bases, the J end by 4 bases, with 10 bases between. Germline V gene data show CDR1 as MNHEY and CDR2 as SVGAGI. The CDR3 has 14 amino acids. In DNA form, the CDR3 reads TGTGCCAGCAGTTCCCTGGACAGCACCGGGGAGCTGTTTTTT. This encodes CASSSLDSTGELFF.

CDR3 bases: TGTGCCAGCAGCCAAGCTTCGGTTCGCGGAAACACCATATATTTT. It is translated as CASSQASVRGNTIYF. V usage is TRBV3-1 (or the pseudogene TRBV3-2) and J usage is TRBJ1-3; D is unclear. Germline-derived CDR1 and CDR2 are LGHDT and YNNKEL (reference sequence). This CDR3 region has 15 residues. Trimming shortened V by 1 base and J by 4 bases, and 11 bases separated the two germline ends.

CDR3 bases: TGCGCCAGCAGCCAAGAGTTTACGGGATCGGCTGAAGCTTTCTTT. Its translation: CASSQEFTGSAEAFF. The V call is TRBV4-1, the J call TRBJ1-1; D gene uncertain. CDR3 length: 15 residues. V lost 0 bases to trimming and J lost 6 bases, with 14 bases between them. Germline-derived CDR1 and CDR2 are MGHRA and YSYEKL.

V usage is TRBV25-1 and J usage is TRBJ2-1; D uncertain. V gave up 6 bases and J gave up 0 bases, with 12 bases separating them. Per the germline V gene, CDR1 is MGHDK and CDR2 is SYGVNS. The CDR3 runs to 15 residues. CDR3 loop: CASRGRPSSYNEQFF. The CDR3 DNA reads as TGTGCCAGCAGGGGTCGGCCTAGCTCCTACAATGAGCAGTTCTTC.

The J gene is TRBJ2-2, the V gene TRBV12-5; 8 bases are shared with TRBD1. The CDR3 length is 15 residues. The trim removed 1 base at V and 3 bases at J, leaving 1 base unmatched. Germline lookup yields CDR1 LGHNT and CDR2 FRNRAP. CDR3 sequence reads: CASGLGQGHTGELFF. The CDR3 DNA reads TGTGCTAGTGGTTTGGGACAGGGGCACACCGGGGAGCTGTTTTTT.

This sequence joins TRBV11-3 and TRBJ1-1, with 9 positions matching TRBD1. The CDR3 sequence is 15 residues long. In germline, CDR1 is SGHNT, CDR2 YENEEA. Trimming removed 5 bases from V and 6 bases from J; junction bases left unmatched: 10. CDR3 in DNA: TGTGCCAGCAGCCCGGGGACAGGGAGGGTCGCTGAAGCTTTCTTT. Its protein product is CASSPGTGRVAEAFF.

This clone was seen a single time. The chain has TRBV7-9 and TRBJ2-7; D is unresolved. Germline-derived CDR1 and CDR2 are SEHNR and FQNEAQ (reference sequence). Trimming took 5 bases from V and 0 from J, leaving 11 bases between them. The CDR3 runs 14 residues. The CDR3 region is CASSHPGSSYEQYF. CDR3 DNA: TGTGCCAGCAGCCACCCAGGCAGCTCCTACGAGCAGTACTTC.

The chain employs TRBV4-2 and TRBJ2-1; the D is unclear. Germline V gene sequence: CDR1 LGHNA, CDR2 YNFKEQ. The CDR3 loop spans 16 amino acids. V lost 0 bases, J lost 2 bases, and 11 bases lay in between. CDR3 protein: CASSQDLGVTYNEQFF. The CDR3 DNA reads TGTGCCAGCAGCCAAGATTTGGGCGTAACCTACAATGAGCAGTTCTTC.

The chain is built from TRBV15 and TRBJ2-2, with D tentatively TRBD1 (5 bases). The V end lost 3 bases, the J end lost 5 bases, and 13 bases lay between the germline ends. This CDR3 region has 15 residues. Germline V gives CDR1 LNHNV, CDR2 YYDKDF (reference sequence). The CDR3 DNA follows: TGTGCCACCAGCAGGACCCATCAGGGAACCGGGGAGCTGTTTTTT. Translating it yields CATSRTHQGTGELFF.

The V call is TRBV7-9, the J call TRBJ1-1; TRBD1 agrees at 10 bases. V was pared by 5 bases and J by 4 bases, with 13 bases of the junction left unmatched. Germline V gene sequence: CDR1 SEHNR, CDR2 FQNEAQ (reference sequence). The CDR3 sequence is 17 residues long. The CDR3 here is CASSTSMTGGYGTEAFF. The CDR3 nucleotides read TGTGCCAGCAGCACAAGTATGACAGGGGGCTACGGCACTGAAGCTTTCTTT.

The V call is TRBV27, the J call TRBJ2-3; 9 nucleotides line up with TRBD2. In germline, CDR1 is MNHEY, CDR2 SMNVEV (reference sequence). The CDR3 runs to 15 residues. With 2 bases clipped from V and 4 bases from J, the junction kept 4 bases outside the gene matches. CDR3 DNA: TGTGCCAGCAGTTTAGCGGGGGGGGCGGCAGATACGCAGTATTTT. Amino acids: CASSLAGGAADTQYF.

CDR3 bases: TGTGCCAGCTCCGGGAACGGACTAGCGGGAGTCGAGCAGTACTTC. It translates to CASSGNGLAGVEQYF. The genes are TRBV18 and TRBJ2-7; 13 bases map to TRBD2. The V segment lost 6 bases and the J segment 6 bases; nucleotides outside the gene matches: 8. This CDR3 spans 15 amino acids. Germline CDR1 and CDR2: KGHSH and LQKENI.

The genes are TRBV24-1 and TRBJ1-2; possibly TRBD1 for D (5 bases). Looked up from germline, CDR1 is KGHDR and CDR2 is SFDVKD. The CDR3 runs 15 residues. V lost 3 bases and J lost 2, with 12 bases in between. CDR3 nucleotide sequence: TGTGCCACCAGTGATCCGCGGGGGGAAAACTATGGCTACACCTTC. Translating gives CATSDPRGENYGYTF.

The gene calls are TRBV5-4 and TRBJ2-2; D gene unclear. V was cut by 0 bases and J by 4 bases, with 13 bases left in between. The V gene's germline CDR1 is SGHNT and CDR2 YYREEE (reference sequence). The CDR3 runs 16 residues. The CDR3 DNA follows: TGTGCCAGCAGCTTGGCCGGGTTGTCTGGCACCGGGGAGCTGTTTTTT. Translating gives CASSLAGLSGTGELFF.

The CDR3 DNA reads as TGTGCCAGCGGCGGCGGGGTCGGAAGCTCTGGAAACACCATATATTTT. This sequence encodes CASGGGVGSSGNTIYF. V gene TRBV3-1 (or the pseudogene TRBV3-2) combines with J gene TRBJ1-3; D remains ambiguous. The CDR3 runs 16 residues. The V and J ends lost 8 bases and 0 bases respectively, with 17 bases between them. Germline V lookup: CDR1 LGHDT, CDR2 YNNKEL (reference sequence).

V gene TRBV7-9 combines with J gene TRBJ2-7, with a weak D call TRBD1 (5 bases). CDR1 and CDR2 (germline): SEHNR, FQNEAQ (reference sequence). The V gene lost 1 base and the J gene lost 0 bases, with 10 bases spanning the gap. This CDR3 contains 15 residues. The CDR3, as DNA: TGTGCCAGCAGCTTAGTGGGTCAGGGCTCCTACGAGCAGTACTTC. This sequence encodes CASSLVGQGSYEQYF.

The chain employs TRBV20-1 and TRBJ2-3; 9 bases line up with TRBD2. This CDR3 spans 17 amino acids. CDR1 and CDR2 (germline): DFQATT, SNEGSKA (reference sequence). V gave up 3 bases and J gave up 3 bases; unmatched junction bases: 13. The CDR3 region has the DNA TGCAGTGCTAGTTTGTTCGCGGGAGGGAGGTTGACAGATACGCAGTATTTT. Its protein product is CSASLFAGGRLTDTQYF.

The chain is built from TRBV5-4 and TRBJ2-2; TRBD2 is a possible D gene (6 bases). Deletions cut 2 bases from V and 6 bases from J, with 8 bases between. The CDR3 extends over 13 amino acids. From germline, CDR1 is SGHNT and CDR2 YYREEE (reference sequence). CDR3 amino acids: CASSFSGAGELFF. For the CDR3, the DNA is TGTGCCAGCAGCTTTTCGGGGGCCGGGGAGCTGTTTTTT.

The J gene is TRBJ1-5, the V gene TRBV6-4; no reliable D call. This CDR3 spans 13 amino acids. CDR1 is MRHNA and CDR2 is SNTAGT in the germline V gene. V dropped 4 bases and J dropped 3 bases, with 7 bases sitting between them. DNA for the CDR3: TGTGCCAGCAGTGCCCAGGCCAATCAGCCCCAGCATTTT. Its translation is CASSAQANQPQHF.

CDR3 bases: TGTGCCACCTATACAGGCGCGAACACTGAAGCTTTCTTT. Its protein is CATYTGANTEAFF. The chain has TRBV24-1 and TRBJ1-1; maybe TRBD1 (5 bases). The germline gives CDR1 KGHDR, CDR2 SFDVKD. The CDR3 is 13 amino acids. Trimming cost V 9 bases and J 1 base, with 11 bases left between them.